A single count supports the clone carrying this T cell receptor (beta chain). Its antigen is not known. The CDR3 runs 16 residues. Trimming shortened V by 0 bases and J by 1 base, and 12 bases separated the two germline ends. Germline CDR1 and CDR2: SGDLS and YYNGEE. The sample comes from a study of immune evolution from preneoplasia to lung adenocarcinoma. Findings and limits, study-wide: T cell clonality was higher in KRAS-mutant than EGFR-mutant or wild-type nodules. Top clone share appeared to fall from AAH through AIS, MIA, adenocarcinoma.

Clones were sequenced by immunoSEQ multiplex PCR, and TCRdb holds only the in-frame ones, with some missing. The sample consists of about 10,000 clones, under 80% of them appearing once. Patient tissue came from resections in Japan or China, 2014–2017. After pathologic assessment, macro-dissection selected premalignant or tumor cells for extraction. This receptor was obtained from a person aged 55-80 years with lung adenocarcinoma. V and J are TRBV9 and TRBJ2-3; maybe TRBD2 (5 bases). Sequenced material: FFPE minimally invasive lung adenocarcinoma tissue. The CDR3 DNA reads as TGTGCCAGCAGCGTAGGGCTAGCTGGGGGCACAGATACGCAGTATTTT. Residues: CASSVGLAGGTDTQYF.